The 30 T cell receptor beta chains reported below all come from one sample, sequenced in a study of blood T cell repertoires in COVID-19. The repertoire was sequenced with immunoSEQ multiplex PCR; TCRdb's copy has only in-frame clones and lacks some. This repertoire shows over 200,000 clones, around 85% found once; its top ten account for 0.55% to 0.75%. The sample taken for sequencing was peripheral blood. The receptors originated from a middle-aged man with acute or convalescent COVID-19.

The chain carries TRBV2 and TRBJ2-3; 15 bases fit TRBD2. The CDR3 extends over 20 amino acids. Germline trimming cut 5 bases from V and 1 base from J; bases unmatched to any gene: 13. Germline CDR1 SNHLY, CDR2 FYNNEI. The CDR3 here is CASSTAGTSGRRIGTDTQYF. CDR3 DNA: TGTGCCAGCAGTACAGCCGGGACTAGCGGGAGGAGGATTGGCACAGATACGCAGTATTTT.

The chain links TRBV9 to TRBJ1-1; D call uncertain. Germline V CDR1 and CDR2: SGDLS, YYNGEE. There are 14 residues in the CDR3. Trimming stripped 0 bases from V and 11 bases from J, with 17 bases between. The chain's CDR3 is CASSVGGRERGAFF. DNA of the CDR3: TGTGCCAGCAGCGTAGGTGGGAGGGAGCGAGGTGCTTTCTTT.

The chain couples TRBV27 to TRBJ1-1; D call uncertain. The CDR3 runs to 14 residues. V was clipped by 3 bases and J by 4 bases, with 12 bases between them. From germline, CDR1 is MNHEY and CDR2 SMNVEV (reference sequence). For the CDR3, the DNA is TGTGCCAGCAGTTTTGGCTTCCGGGGCACTGAAGCTTTCTTT. This sequence encodes CASSFGFRGTEAFF.

The genes are TRBV7-3 and TRBJ2-1, with 11 bases matching TRBD2. The J segment lost 4 bases and the V segment lost 3 bases, leaving 5 bases of the junction unmatched. The CDR3 has 16 amino acids. Looked up from germline, CDR1 is SGHTA and CDR2 is FQGTGA. In nucleotides, the CDR3 is TGTGCCAGCAGCTTCTCACTAGCGGGAGCATACAATGAGCAGTTCTTC. Translated, it gives CASSFSLAGAYNEQFF.

This clone showed up just once. This rearrangement joins TRBV7-9 to TRBJ2-3; 7 bases are a match to TRBD2. Germline loops: CDR1 SEHNR, CDR2 FQNEAQ (reference sequence). The CDR3 covers 16 residues. Trimming took 5 bases from V and 3 from J; bases not matched to a gene: 11. As DNA, the CDR3 is TGTGCCAGCAGCCAAGGGAGGGCCTTAACAACAGATACGCAGTATTTT. It is translated as CASSQGRALTTDTQYF.

The chain carries TRBV7-2 and TRBJ2-7; 9 bases line up with TRBD1. With V trimmed by 4 bases and J by 2 bases, 6 bases remained unmatched. Looked up from germline, CDR1 is SGHTA and CDR2 is FQGNSA. The CDR3 is made up of 15 amino acids. CDR3 DNA sequence: TGTGCCAGCAGCTATGGGGACAGGGCAGCCTACGAGCAGTACTTC. This encodes CASSYGDRAAYEQYF.

The gene calls are TRBV3-1 (or the pseudogene TRBV3-2) and TRBJ1-2; TRBD1 matches at 7 bases. The germline CDR1 and CDR2 sequences are LGHDT and YNNKEL (reference sequence). The CDR3 totals 14 residues. With V trimmed by 4 bases and J by 4 bases, 6 bases remained unmatched. CDR3 in amino acids: CASSPTGTVYGYTF. The CDR3 DNA sequence: TGTGCCAGCAGCCCGACCGGGACAGTCTATGGCTACACCTTC.

The J gene is TRBJ2-3, the V gene TRBV24-1; TRBD2 agrees at 7 bases. The CDR3 runs 12 residues. The ends lost 2 bases at V and 13 bases at J; junction bases unmatched: 5. The germline gives CDR1 KGHDR, CDR2 SFDVKD. The CDR3 region has the DNA TGTGCCACCAGTGATTGGGGGGGGAAAAAGTATTTT. Its protein product is CATSDWGGKKYF.

The rearrangement links TRBV5-1 to TRBJ1-4, with D maybe TRBD1 (5 bases). The V gene lost 4 bases and the J gene lost 8 bases, with 18 bases spanning the gap. The CDR3 runs 15 residues. In germline, CDR1 is SGHRS, CDR2 YFSETQ. The CDR3 DNA is TGCGCCAGCAGCCCGCAGGGCGCGGTAGGAGAAAAACTGTTTTTT. Its translation is CASSPQGAVGEKLFF.

The genes are TRBV16 and TRBJ1-6; D uncertain. The CDR3 has 15 amino acids. Germline CDR1 reads KGHSY; CDR2 reads FQNENV. V was clipped by 2 bases and J by 10 bases, with 15 bases between them. CDR3 sequence: CASSQVGSYRSPLHF. The CDR3 coding sequence is TGTGCCAGCAGCCAAGTGGGCAGCTATAGGTCACCCCTCCACTTT.

J is TRBJ1-3 and V is TRBV7-2; D unresolved. V dropped 6 bases and J dropped 0 bases, with 12 bases sitting between them. Germline values: CDR1 SGHTA, CDR2 FQGNSA. The CDR3 is 15 amino acids. In DNA form, the CDR3 reads TGTGCCAGCAGACGACTCGGATCCTCTGGAAACACCATATATTTT. It yields the protein CASRRLGSSGNTIYF. The variable domain in full, completed from reference TRBV7-2 and TRBJ1-3, reads GAGVSQSPSNKVTEKGKDVELRCDPISGHTALYWYRQSLGQGLEFLIYFQGNSAPDKSGLPSDRFSAERTGGSVSTLTIQRTQQEDSAVYLCASRRLGSSGNTIYFGEGSWLTVV.

V gene TRBV7-9 combines with J gene TRBJ2-3, with D maybe TRBD2 (6 bases). Germline V gene data show CDR1 as SEHNR and CDR2 as FQNEAQ (reference sequence). V lost 4 bases and J lost 2, with 13 bases in between. The CDR3 has 15 residues. CDR3 in amino acids: CASSSSGEYTDTQYF. Written as DNA, the CDR3 is TGTGCCAGCAGCTCATCGGGGGAATACACAGATACGCAGTATTTT.

V usage is TRBV30 and J usage is TRBJ2-7; the match to TRBD2 covers 13 bases. The CDR3 is 18 residues long. V was pared by 8 bases and J by 5 bases, with 21 bases of the junction left unmatched. Germline values: CDR1 GTSNPN, CDR2 SVGIG (reference sequence). CDR3 loop: CASADTLGLAGSYNEQYF. The CDR3 DNA sequence: TGTGCCAGCGCCGACACCTTGGGACTAGCGGGGTCTTACAACGAGCAGTACTTC.

CDR3 residues: CASSRRTSPGGDTQYF. The CDR3 region has the DNA TGTGCCAGCAGTCGAAGGACTAGTCCCGGAGGAGATACGCAGTATTTT. The chain carries TRBV6-6 and TRBJ2-3, with TRBD2 identical over 7 bases. Germline V gene lookup returns CDR1 MNHNY and CDR2 SVGAGI (reference sequence). CDR3 length: 16 residues. V shed 5 bases and J 5 bases; nucleotides not matched to a gene: 13.

CDR3: CASSAGNTIYF. The CDR3 bases are TGCGCCAGCAGCGCGGGAAACACCATATATTTT. This chain links TRBV4-1 with TRBJ1-3, with D hard to call. The CDR3 sequence is 11 residues long. Germline CDR1 reads MGHRA; CDR2 reads YSYEKL. Trimming took 5 bases from V and 4 from J, leaving 3 bases between them.

The chain carries TRBV27 and TRBJ2-7, with D maybe TRBD2 (5 bases). CDR1 and CDR2 (germline): MNHEY, SMNVEV (reference sequence). V gave up 3 bases and J gave up 6 bases, with 6 bases separating them. The CDR3 totals 11 residues. The CDR3 loop is CASSFGSEQYF. CDR3 DNA: TGTGCCAGCAGTTTTGGGAGCGAGCAGTACTTC.

This chain links TRBV19 with TRBJ2-5; TRBD1 is a possible D gene (6 bases). This CDR3 has 13 residues. The germline V and J ends were trimmed by 5 bases and 3 bases, with 10 bases remaining between them. CDR1 and CDR2 (germline): LNHDA, SQIVND (reference sequence). CDR3 sequence: CASSSGQKETQYF. The CDR3 DNA reads as TGTGCCAGTAGTTCTGGACAGAAAGAGACCCAGTACTTC.

As for this clone: The conserved closing phenylalanine or tryptophan is absent in this CDR3, likely reflecting a read error. It is unclear where the CDR3 begins or ends on the DNA, so no DNA is shown, and the CDR3 is as TCRdb lists it. The CDR3 protein is CASSSCQGG. The rearrangement joins TRBV5-6 to TRBJ2-3; no check of the table's D call, TRBD2, against the DNA was made. The CDR3 is 9 amino acids in total, end residues counted. The V gene's germline CDR1 is SGHDT and CDR2 YYEEEE.

This chain uses TRBV4-3 with TRBJ2-1; D perhaps matches TRBD2 (5 bases). Trimming took 1 base from V and 9 from J, leaving 10 bases between them. Germline V gene lookup returns CDR1 LGHNA and CDR2 YSLEER. This CDR3 comprises 13 residues. This CDR3 reads CASSQVEGSEQFF. The CDR3 bases are TGCGCCAGCAGCCAAGTTGAGGGAAGTGAGCAGTTCTTC.

The chain links TRBV7-2 to TRBJ2-3; 8 bases are a match to TRBD2. Per germline, CDR1 SGHTA and CDR2 FQGNSA. The CDR3 has 15 amino acids. Trimming at V came to 5 bases and at J to 2 bases, leaving 6 bases not matched to a gene. CDR3 amino acids: CASSNREGPTDTQYF. CDR3 DNA sequence: TGTGCCAGCAGCAATCGGGAGGGCCCCACAGATACGCAGTATTTT.

There are a few counts of this clone. The chain carries TRBV2 and TRBJ1-2; 9 bases match TRBD1. V dropped 4 bases and J dropped 6; count of bases not matched to a gene: 3. The CDR3 totals 13 residues. The V gene's germline CDR1 is SNHLY and CDR2 FYNNEI. CDR3 sequence reads: CASSAGQGHGYTF. The CDR3 nucleotides are TGTGCCAGCAGTGCTGGACAGGGGCATGGCTACACCTTC.

This rearrangement joins TRBV28 to TRBJ2-7; 9 bases agree with TRBD1. Germline CDR1 MDHEN, CDR2 SYDVKM. This CDR3 comprises 18 residues. J gave up 2 bases and V 0 bases, and 11 bases lay outside the gene matches. CDR3 region: CASSLWGRTQGATYEQYF. Here the CDR3 DNA reads TGTGCCAGCAGTTTATGGGGGAGGACACAGGGGGCTACCTACGAGCAGTACTTC. Based on the CDR3 plus reference TRBV28 and TRBJ2-7, the full variable domain is DVKVTQSSRYLVKRTGEKVFLECVQDMDHENMFWYRQDPGLGLRLIYFSYDVKMKEKGDIPEGYSVSREKKERFSLILESASTNQTSMYLCASSLWGRTQGATYEQYFGPGTRLTVT.

The chain employs TRBV7-2 and TRBJ2-3; 9 bases map to TRBD2. V dropped 2 bases and J dropped 2; count of bases not matched to a gene: 8. This CDR3 has 17 residues. Germline V CDR1 and CDR2: SGHTA, FQGNSA. Written as DNA, the CDR3 is TGTGCCAGCAGCTTAAGGCTAGCGGGGACTTCCACAGATACGCAGTATTTT. Translated, it gives CASSLRLAGTSTDTQYF. Supplemented by reference TRBV7-2 and TRBJ2-3, the full variable domain reads GAGVSQSPSNKVTEKGKDVELRCDPISGHTALYWYRQSLGQGLEFLIYFQGNSAPDKSGLPSDRFSAERTGGSVSTLTIQRTQQEDSAVYLCASSLRLAGTSTDTQYFGPGTRLTVL.

The V gene is TRBV7-9, the J gene TRBJ1-1; possible D gene TRBD1, 5 bases. The germline CDR1 and CDR2 sequences are SEHNR and FQNEAQ (reference sequence). The CDR3 has 14 amino acids. Trimming took 1 base from V and 3 from J, leaving 9 bases between them. This CDR3 is CASSLVSGDTEAFF. The CDR3 nucleotides read TGTGCCAGCAGCTTAGTCTCGGGGGACACTGAAGCTTTCTTT.

This chain uses TRBV6-4 with TRBJ1-6, with 7 bases lining up with TRBD1. The V segment lost 4 bases and the J segment 1 base; nucleotides outside the gene matches: 7. This CDR3 comprises 17 residues. Germline loops: CDR1 MRHNA, CDR2 SNTAGT. In DNA form, the CDR3 reads TGTGCCAGCAGTGCCTCCCCACAGGGGTCCTATAATTCACCCCTCCACTTT. Residues: CASSASPQGSYNSPLHF.

V and J are TRBV6-5 and TRBJ2-2, with TRBD1 matching 10 bases. Germline V gene lookup returns CDR1 MNHEY and CDR2 SVGAGI. The V gene end was trimmed by 8 bases and the J gene end by 5 bases; junction bases not matched to a gene: 2. This CDR3 region has 13 residues. The CDR3 DNA follows: TGTGCCAGCCAGGGACAGGGGACCGGGGAGCTGTTTTTT. This gives the protein CASQGQGTGELFF.

The rearrangement uses TRBV6-6 and TRBJ1-5, with D unresolved. CDR1 MNHNY and CDR2 SVGAGI come from the germline V gene (reference sequence). The CDR3 loop spans 16 amino acids. Trimming pared 9 bases from V and 5 bases from J, leaving 23 bases between. In nucleotides, the CDR3 is TGTGCCAGGGGCGGGCTGCCCTTGCCATGGGATCAGCCCCAGCATTTT. This codes for CARGGLPLPWDQPQHF.

This clone appeared once. DNA of the CDR3: TGTGCCAGCAGTGAATTAACCGGGACAGGGGGCGTAGCTGAAGCTTTCTTT. Protein sequence: CASSELTGTGGVAEAFF. V is TRBV25-1 and J is TRBJ1-1; 12 bases line up with TRBD1. In germline, CDR1 is MGHDK, CDR2 SYGVNS. J gave up 6 bases and V 1 base, and 9 bases lay outside the gene matches. This CDR3 region has 17 residues.

This clone was found a few times. This chain joins TRBV27 and TRBJ1-5; 9 nucleotides line up with TRBD1. V was pared by 5 bases and J by 5 bases, with 4 bases of the junction left unmatched. The CDR3 consists of 14 residues. Looked up from germline, CDR1 is MNHEY and CDR2 is SMNVEV (reference sequence). Here the CDR3 DNA reads TGTGCCAGCAGTCCTGGGGACAGGGATCAGCCCCAGCATTTT. Amino acids: CASSPGDRDQPQHF.

The chain employs TRBV27 and TRBJ2-1, with 12 nucleotides matching TRBD2. Per germline, CDR1 MNHEY and CDR2 SMNVEV (reference sequence). V was clipped by 3 bases and J by 7 bases; unmatched bases: 4. This CDR3 region has 15 residues. This chain's CDR3 is CASSFLAGGGNEQFF. The CDR3 DNA follows: TGTGCCAGCAGTTTCCTAGCGGGAGGGGGTAATGAGCAGTTCTTC.